This TCR beta chain was profiled in a study of PD-1 blockade in classical Hodgkin lymphoma. Study-level results: Those starting nivolumab under 1 year post-ASCT were excluded. Healthy donors were reported to have higher baseline TCR diversity than newly diagnosed patients.

Time point meaning: cycle 4 day 1 (C4D1), after less than 7 weeks of nivolumab. All patients relapsed after autologous stem cell transplantation, and brentuximab vedotin exposure varied. Complete response, partial response or progressive disease constituted the best response categories observed. This clone was observed once. Its target is unknown. Only in-frame clones appear in the TCRdb table, and some are missing; sequencing was by immunoSEQ multiplex PCR. The sample includes roughly 100,000 clones, about three quarters seen only once; the top ten take less than 10%. The sequence derives from a human donor with classical Hodgkin lymphoma. The specimen comprised peripheral blood mononuclear cells (PBMCs), sampled before the fourth cycle of nivolumab.

The CDR3 sequence is CASSSTSLTYTDTQYF. In DNA, the CDR3 is TGTGCCAGCTCTTCGACCTCCCTAACATACACAGATACGCAGTATTTT. This chain uses TRBV18 with TRBJ2-3; D gene uncertain. V was cut by 6 bases and J by 2 bases, with 18 bases left in between. CDR3 size: 16 residues. Germline-derived CDR1 and CDR2 are KGHSH and LQKENI. The whole variable domain, remainder taken from reference TRBV18 and TRBJ2-3, is NAGVMQNPRHLVRRRGQEARLRCSPMKGHSHVYWYRQLPEEGLKFMVYLQKENIIDESGMPKERFSAEFPKEGPSILRIQQVVRGDSAAYFCASSSTSLTYTDTQYFGPGTRLTVL.